This entry is about one T cell receptor (beta chain). CDR3 length: 12 residues. Germline assignment: CDR1 MNHNS and CDR2 SASEGT. V was pared by 2 bases and J by 4 bases, with 6 bases between. The data were obtained in a study of blood T cell repertoires in COVID-19. Only in-frame clones appear in the TCRdb table, and some are missing; sequencing was by immunoSEQ multiplex PCR. The data hold 120,000 to 150,000 clones, with 84% observed a single time. The TCR originated in a human donor in a cohort sampled during active COVID-19. Sequenced material: peripheral blood. The chain recombines TRBV6-1 with TRBJ2-7, with D perhaps TRBD1 (5 bases). This CDR3 is CASSEPGYEQYF. The CDR3 nucleotides read TGTGCCAGCAGTGAACCAGGGTACGAGCAGTACTTC.